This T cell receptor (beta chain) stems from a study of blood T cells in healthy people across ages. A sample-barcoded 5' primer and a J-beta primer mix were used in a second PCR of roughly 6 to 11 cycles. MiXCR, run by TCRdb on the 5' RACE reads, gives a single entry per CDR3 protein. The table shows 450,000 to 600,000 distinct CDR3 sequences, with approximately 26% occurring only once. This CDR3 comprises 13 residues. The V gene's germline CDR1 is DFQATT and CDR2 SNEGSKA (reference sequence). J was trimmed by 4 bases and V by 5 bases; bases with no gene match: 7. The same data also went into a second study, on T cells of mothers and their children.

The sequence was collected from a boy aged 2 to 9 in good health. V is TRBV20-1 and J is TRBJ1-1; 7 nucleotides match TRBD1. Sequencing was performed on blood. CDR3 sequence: CSASGQAITEAFF. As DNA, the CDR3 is TGCAGTGCTTCCGGACAGGCCATCACTGAAGCTTTCTTT.